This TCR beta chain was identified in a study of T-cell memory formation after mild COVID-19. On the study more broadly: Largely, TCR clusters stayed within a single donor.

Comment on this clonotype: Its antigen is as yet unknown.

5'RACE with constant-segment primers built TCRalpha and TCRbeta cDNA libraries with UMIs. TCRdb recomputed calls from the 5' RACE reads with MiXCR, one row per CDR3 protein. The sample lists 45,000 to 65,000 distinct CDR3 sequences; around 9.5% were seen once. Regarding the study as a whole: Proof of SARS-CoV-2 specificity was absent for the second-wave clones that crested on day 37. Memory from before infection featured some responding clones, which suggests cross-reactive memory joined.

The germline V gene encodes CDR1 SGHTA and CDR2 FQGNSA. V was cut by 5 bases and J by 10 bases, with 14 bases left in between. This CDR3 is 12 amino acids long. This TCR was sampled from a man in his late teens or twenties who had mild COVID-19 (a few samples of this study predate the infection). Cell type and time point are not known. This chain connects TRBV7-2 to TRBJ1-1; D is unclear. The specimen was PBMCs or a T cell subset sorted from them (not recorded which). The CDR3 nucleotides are TGTGCCAGCAGCCCGTGGCGGGGAATAGCTTTCTTT. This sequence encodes CASSPWRGIAFF.